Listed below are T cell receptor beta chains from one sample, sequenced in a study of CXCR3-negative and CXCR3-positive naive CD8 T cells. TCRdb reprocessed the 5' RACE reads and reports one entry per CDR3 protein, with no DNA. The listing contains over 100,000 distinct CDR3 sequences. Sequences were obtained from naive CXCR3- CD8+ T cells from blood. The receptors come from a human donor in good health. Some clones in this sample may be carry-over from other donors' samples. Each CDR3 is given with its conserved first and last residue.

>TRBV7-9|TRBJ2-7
CASSLVPSEDYEQYF
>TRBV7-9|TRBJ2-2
CASSHGQGAGELFF
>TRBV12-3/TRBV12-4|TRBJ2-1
CASRPGGGTSYNEQFF
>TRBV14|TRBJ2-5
CASSQERTSGRETQYF
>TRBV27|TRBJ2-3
CASSDSSGSTDTQYF
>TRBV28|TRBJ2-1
CASSRTGGSYNEQFF
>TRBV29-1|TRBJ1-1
CSVEDPTDGTEAFF
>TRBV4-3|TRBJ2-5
CASSHEREGEETQYF
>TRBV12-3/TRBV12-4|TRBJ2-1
CASTSGGVEQFF
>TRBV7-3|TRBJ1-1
CASSPAGMNTEAFF
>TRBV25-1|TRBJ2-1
CASSALPYNEQFF
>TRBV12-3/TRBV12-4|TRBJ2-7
CASSPGWDWEEQYF
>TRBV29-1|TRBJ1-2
CSVELGDGYTF
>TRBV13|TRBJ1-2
CASSIDRVYGYTF
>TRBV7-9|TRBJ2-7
CASSSTTGVGGYEQYF
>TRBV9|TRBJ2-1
CASSPGLAGVNEQFF
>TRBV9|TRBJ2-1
CASSVHESSYNEQFF
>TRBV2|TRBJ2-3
CASSEPGQGVDTQYF
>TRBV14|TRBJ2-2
CASSPPGTHIGELFF
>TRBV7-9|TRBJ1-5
CASSIGGLPDQPQHF
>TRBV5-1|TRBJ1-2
CASSDGPGYGYTF
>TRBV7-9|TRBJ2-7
CASSEDRVEQYF
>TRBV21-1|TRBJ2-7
CASSKQGGCAEQYF
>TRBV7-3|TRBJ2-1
CASSPRPLDWPNNEQFF
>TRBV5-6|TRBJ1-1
CASSLSEQTEAFF
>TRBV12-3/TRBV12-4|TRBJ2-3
CASSPPGMLGDTQYF
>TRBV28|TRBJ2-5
CASSPSGGFQTQYF